Below, one T cell receptor (beta chain) is given with its context. This sample was included in a study of cytomegalovirus exposure and HLA in healthy donors. V lost 0 bases, J lost 4 bases, and 7 bases stayed unmatched. CDR1 and CDR2 from the germline V gene are LGHNA and YSLEER. The CDR3 sequence is 17 residues long. In the PCR, 60 Vbeta and 13 Jbeta primers were used. Method: immunoSEQ multiplex PCR; TCRdb's copy keeps in-frame clones and lacks some. Of 150,000 to 200,000 clones listed, around 83% are singletons. Specimen: PBMCs. The rearrangement joins TRBV4-3 to TRBJ2-3, with 10 bases identical to TRBD2. The sequence came from a man aged 45-60 years in good health and CMV-seropositive. CDR3 sequence: CASSQDISGGAADTQYF. The CDR3 DNA sequence: TGCGCCAGCAGCCAAGATATAAGCGGGGGGGCAGCAGATACGCAGTATTTT.